This TCR beta chain was obtained from a study of T cell clonotyping in hematopoietic cell transplantation. Study-wide findings and caveats: Pathologically expanded recipient clonotypes increased progressively from day 30 to day 180 as diversity fell.

Sequenced by immunoSEQ multiplex PCR; TCRdb stores in-frame clones only, minus some. The sample has 17,000 or so clones; roughly 88% are singletons. Per germline, CDR1 MNHEY and CDR2 SMNVEV (reference sequence). The CDR3 is made up of 10 amino acids. The V and J ends lost 3 bases and 9 bases respectively, with 4 bases between them. On this clone itself: Its antigen is not known.

V and J are TRBV27 and TRBJ2-3; the D is unclear. The receptor's source is a man aged 45 to 65 in good health. Some clones in this sample may be carry-over from other donors' samples. The sequencing input was peripheral blood mononuclear cells. The CDR3 loop reads CASSLRTQYF. Written as DNA, the CDR3 is TGTGCCAGCAGTTTGCGCACGCAGTATTTT.